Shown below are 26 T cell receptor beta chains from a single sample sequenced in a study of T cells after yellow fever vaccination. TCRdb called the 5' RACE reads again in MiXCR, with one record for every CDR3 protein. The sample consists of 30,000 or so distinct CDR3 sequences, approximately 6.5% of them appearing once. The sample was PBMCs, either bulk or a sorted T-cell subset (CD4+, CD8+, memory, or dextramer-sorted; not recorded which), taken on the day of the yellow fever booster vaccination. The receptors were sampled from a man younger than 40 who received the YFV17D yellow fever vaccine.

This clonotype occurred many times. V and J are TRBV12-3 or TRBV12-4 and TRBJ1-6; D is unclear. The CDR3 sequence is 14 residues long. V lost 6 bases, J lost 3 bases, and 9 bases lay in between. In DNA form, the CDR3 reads TGTGCCAGCAGCCAAATGGTCTATAATTCACCCCTCCACTTT. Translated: CASSQMVYNSPLHF.

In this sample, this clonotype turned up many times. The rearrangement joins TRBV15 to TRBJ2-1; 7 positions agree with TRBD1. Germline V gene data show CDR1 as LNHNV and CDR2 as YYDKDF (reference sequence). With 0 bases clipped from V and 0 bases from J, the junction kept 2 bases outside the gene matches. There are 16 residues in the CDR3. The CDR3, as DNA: TGTGCCACCAGCAGAGATTCAGGGGGCTCCTACAATGAGCAGTTCTTC. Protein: CATSRDSGGSYNEQFF.

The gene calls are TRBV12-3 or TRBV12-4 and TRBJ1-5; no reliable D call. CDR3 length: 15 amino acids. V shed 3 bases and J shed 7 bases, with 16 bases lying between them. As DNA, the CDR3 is TGTGCCAGCAGTTTTTCGGGAGGGAATGCCCAGCCCCAGCATTTT. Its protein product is CASSFSGGNAQPQHF.

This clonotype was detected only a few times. CDR3 in DNA: TGCGCCAGCAGCTTGGCCGCCCACCTCCTCCACGTGCAGTTCTTC. Translated: CASSLAAHLLHVQFF. The rearrangement joins TRBV5-1 to TRBJ2-1; D is unclear. Per germline, CDR1 SGHRS and CDR2 YFSETQ. Trimming removed 0 bases at V and 12 bases at J, with 19 bases between. CDR3 length equals 15 residues.

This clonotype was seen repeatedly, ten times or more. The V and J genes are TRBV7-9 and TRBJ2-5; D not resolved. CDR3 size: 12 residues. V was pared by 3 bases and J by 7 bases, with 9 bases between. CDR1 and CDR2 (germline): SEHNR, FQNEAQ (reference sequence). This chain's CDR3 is CASSFEVRTQYF. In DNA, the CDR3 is TGTGCCAGCAGCTTTGAGGTTAGGACCCAGTACTTC. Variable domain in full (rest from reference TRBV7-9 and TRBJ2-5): DTGVSQNPRHKITKRGQNVTFRCDPISEHNRLYWYRQTLGQGPEFLTYFQNEAQLEKSRLLSDRFSAERPKGSFSTLEIQRTEQGDSAMYLCASSFEVRTQYFGPGTRLLVL.

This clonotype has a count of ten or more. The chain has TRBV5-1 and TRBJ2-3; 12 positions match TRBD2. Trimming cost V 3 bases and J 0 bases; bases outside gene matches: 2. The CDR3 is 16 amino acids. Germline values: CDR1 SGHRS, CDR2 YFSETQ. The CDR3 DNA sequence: TGCGCCAGCAGCTCAGGGACTAGCGGGAGCACAGATACGCAGTATTTT. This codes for CASSSGTSGSTDTQYF.

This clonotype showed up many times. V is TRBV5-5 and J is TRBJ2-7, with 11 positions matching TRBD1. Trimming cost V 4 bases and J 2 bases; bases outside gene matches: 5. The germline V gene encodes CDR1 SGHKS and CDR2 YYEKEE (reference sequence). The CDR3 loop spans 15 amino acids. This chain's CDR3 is CASSRGQGGPYEQYF. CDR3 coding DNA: TGTGCCAGCAGCCGGGGACAGGGGGGTCCCTACGAGCAGTACTTC.

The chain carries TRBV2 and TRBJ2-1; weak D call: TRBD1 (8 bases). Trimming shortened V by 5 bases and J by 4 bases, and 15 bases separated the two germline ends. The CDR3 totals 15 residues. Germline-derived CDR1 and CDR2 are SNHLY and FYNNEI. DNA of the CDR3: TGTGCCAGCAGTAAGCGGGACAGGAGGTACAATGAGCAGTTCTTC. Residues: CASSKRDRRYNEQFF.

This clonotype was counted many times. The CDR3 bases are TGTGCCACCAGCAGAGATTACCCATTGGGGACCCAGTACTTC. It yields the protein CATSRDYPLGTQYF. The gene calls are TRBV15 and TRBJ2-5; no reliable D call. This CDR3 is built from 14 residues. CDR1 is LNHNV and CDR2 is YYDKDF in the germline V gene (reference sequence). V was trimmed by 0 bases and J by 7 bases, leaving 12 bases between them.

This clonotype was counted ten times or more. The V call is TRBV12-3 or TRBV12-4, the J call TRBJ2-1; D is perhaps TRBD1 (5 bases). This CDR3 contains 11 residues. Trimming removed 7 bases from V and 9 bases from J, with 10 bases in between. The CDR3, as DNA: TGTGCCAGCACCCGAGACAGTGAGCAGTTCTTC. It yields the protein CASTRDSEQFF.

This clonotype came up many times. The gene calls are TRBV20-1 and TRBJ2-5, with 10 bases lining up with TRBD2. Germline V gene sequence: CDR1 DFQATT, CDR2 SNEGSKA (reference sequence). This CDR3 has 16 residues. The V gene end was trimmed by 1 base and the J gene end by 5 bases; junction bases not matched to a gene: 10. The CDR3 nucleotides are TGCAGTGCTAGAGCGGTGGCTAGCGGGAGCGGGGAGACCCAGTACTTC. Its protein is CSARAVASGSGETQYF.

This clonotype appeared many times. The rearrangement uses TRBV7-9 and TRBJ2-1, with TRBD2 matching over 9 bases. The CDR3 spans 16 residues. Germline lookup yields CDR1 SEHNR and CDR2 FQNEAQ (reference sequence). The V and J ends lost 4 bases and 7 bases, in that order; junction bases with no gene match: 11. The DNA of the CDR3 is TGTGCCAGCAGCTGGCCCACTAGCGGGCGAAGGAATGAGCAGTTCTTC. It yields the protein CASSWPTSGRRNEQFF.

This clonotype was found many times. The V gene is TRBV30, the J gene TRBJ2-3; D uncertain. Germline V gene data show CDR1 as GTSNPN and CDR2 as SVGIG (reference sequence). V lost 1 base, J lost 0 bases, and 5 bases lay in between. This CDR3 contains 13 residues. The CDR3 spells CAWSGVSTDTQYF. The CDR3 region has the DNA TGTGCCTGGAGTGGGGTTAGCACAGATACGCAGTATTTT.

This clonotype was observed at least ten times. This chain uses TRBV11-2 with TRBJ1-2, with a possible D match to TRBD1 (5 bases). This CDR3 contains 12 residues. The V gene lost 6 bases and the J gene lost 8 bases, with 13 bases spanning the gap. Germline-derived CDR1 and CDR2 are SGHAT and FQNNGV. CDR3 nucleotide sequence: TGTGCCAGCAGGGGTGGAGGGACCGGCTACACCTTC. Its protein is CASRGGGTGYTF.

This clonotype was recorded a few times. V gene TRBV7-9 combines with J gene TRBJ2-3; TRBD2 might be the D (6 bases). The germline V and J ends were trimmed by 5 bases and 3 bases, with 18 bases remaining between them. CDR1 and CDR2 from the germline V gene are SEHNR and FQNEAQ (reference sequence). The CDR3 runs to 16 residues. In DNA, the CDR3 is TGTGCCAGCAGCGGGGGACTTCTCTCTGGGACAGATACGCAGTATTTT. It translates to CASSGGLLSGTDTQYF. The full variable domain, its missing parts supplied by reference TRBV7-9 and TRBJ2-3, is DTGVSQNPRHKITKRGQNVTFRCDPISEHNRLYWYRQTLGQGPEFLTYFQNEAQLEKSRLLSDRFSAERPKGSFSTLEIQRTEQGDSAMYLCASSGGLLSGTDTQYFGPGTRLTVL.

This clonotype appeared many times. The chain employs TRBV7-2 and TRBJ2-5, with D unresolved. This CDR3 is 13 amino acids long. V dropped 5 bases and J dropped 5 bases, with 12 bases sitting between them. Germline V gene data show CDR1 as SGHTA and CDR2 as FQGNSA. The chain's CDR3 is CASSPRVGETQYF. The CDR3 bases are TGTGCCAGCAGCCCTAGGGTTGGGGAGACCCAGTACTTC. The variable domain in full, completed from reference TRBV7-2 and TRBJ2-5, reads GAGVSQSPSNKVTEKGKDVELRCDPISGHTALYWYRQSLGQGLEFLIYFQGNSAPDKSGLPSDRFSAERTGGSVSTLTIQRTQQEDSAVYLCASSPRVGETQYFGPGTRLLVL.

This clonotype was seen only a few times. CDR3 DNA sequence: TGTGCCAGCAGCATCGACTATTATAGCAATCAGCCCCAGCATTTT. Its protein is CASSIDYYSNQPQHF. The rearrangement uses TRBV7-2 and TRBJ1-5, with D unresolved. In germline, CDR1 is SGHTA, CDR2 FQGNSA. Trimming cost V 5 bases and J 0 bases, with 11 bases left between them. This CDR3 has 15 amino acids.

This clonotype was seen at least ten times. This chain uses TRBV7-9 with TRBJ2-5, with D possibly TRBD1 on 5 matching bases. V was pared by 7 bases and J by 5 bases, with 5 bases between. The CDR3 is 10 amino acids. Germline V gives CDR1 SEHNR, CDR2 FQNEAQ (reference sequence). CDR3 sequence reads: CASKGETQYF. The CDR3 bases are TGTGCCAGCAAGGGGGAGACCCAGTACTTC.

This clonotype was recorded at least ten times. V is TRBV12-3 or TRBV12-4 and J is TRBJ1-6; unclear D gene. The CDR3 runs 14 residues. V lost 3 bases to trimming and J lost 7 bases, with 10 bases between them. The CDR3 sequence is CASSFTEINSPLHF. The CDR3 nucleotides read TGTGCCAGCAGTTTTACGGAGATCAATTCACCCCTCCACTTT.

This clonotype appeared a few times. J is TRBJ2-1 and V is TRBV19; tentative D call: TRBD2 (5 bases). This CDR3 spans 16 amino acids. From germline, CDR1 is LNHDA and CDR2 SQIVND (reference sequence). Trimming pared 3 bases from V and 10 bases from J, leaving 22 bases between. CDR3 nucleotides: TGTGCCAGTAGTATGAGGCTGCGGGCCGGAGTCGGCGAGCAGTTCTTC. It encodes CASSMRLRAGVGEQFF.

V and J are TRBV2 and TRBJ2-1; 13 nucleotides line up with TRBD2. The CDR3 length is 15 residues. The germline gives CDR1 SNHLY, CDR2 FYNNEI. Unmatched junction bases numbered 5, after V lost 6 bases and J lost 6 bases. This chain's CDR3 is CASRVRLAGGNEQFF. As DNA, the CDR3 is TGTGCCAGCAGGGTGAGACTAGCGGGAGGCAATGAGCAGTTCTTC. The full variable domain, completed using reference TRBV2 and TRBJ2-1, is EPEVTQTPSHQVTQMGQEVILRCVPISNHLYFYWYRQILGQKVEFLVSFYNNEISEKSEIFDDQFSVERPDGSNFTLKIRSTKLEDSAMYFCASRVRLAGGNEQFFGPGTRLTVL.

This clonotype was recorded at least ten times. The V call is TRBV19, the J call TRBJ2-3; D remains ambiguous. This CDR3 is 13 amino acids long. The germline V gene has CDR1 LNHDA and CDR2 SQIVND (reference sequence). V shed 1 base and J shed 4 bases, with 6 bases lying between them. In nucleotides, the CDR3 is TGTGCCAGTAGTATAGTGGGGTCAGATACGCAGTATTTT. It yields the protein CASSIVGSDTQYF. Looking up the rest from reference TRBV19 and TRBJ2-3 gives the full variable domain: DGGITQSPKYLFRKEGQNVTLSCEQNLNHDAMYWYRQDPGQGLRLIYYSQIVNDFQKGDIAEGYSVSREKKESFPLTVTSAQKNPTAFYLCASSIVGSDTQYFGPGTRLTVL.

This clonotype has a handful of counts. The CDR3 DNA sequence: TGCGCCAGCAGCAGACGAGGGACAGGGGAACATGGCTACACCTTC. Amino acids: CASSRRGTGEHGYTF. The chain combines TRBV5-1 with TRBJ1-2; 10 bases are shared with TRBD1. CDR1 and CDR2 from the germline V gene are SGHRS and YFSETQ. The V and J ends lost 4 bases and 6 bases, in that order; junction bases with no gene match: 9. The CDR3 has 15 amino acids.

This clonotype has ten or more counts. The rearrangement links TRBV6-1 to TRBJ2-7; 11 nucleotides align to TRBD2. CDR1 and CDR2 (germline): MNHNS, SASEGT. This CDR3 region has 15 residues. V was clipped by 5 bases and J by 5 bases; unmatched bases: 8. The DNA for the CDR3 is TGTGCCAGCAGTAGAACTAGCGGGAGCGGCGACGAGCAGTACTTC. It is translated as CASSRTSGSGDEQYF.

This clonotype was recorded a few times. CDR3 sequence reads: CATSRASPGQGTEQYF. The CDR3 coding sequence is TGTGCCACCAGCAGAGCCTCCCCGGGACAGGGTACCGAGCAGTACTTC. This chain joins TRBV15 and TRBJ2-7, with 9 nucleotides matching TRBD1. This CDR3 region has 16 residues. Germline V gene lookup returns CDR1 LNHNV and CDR2 YYDKDF (reference sequence). V shed 1 base, J shed 6 bases, and the junction held 10 bases outside the gene matches.

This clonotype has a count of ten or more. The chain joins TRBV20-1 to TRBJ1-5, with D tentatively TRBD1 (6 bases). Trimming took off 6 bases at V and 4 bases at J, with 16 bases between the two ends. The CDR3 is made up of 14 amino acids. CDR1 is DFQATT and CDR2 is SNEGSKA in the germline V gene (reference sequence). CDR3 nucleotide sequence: TGCAGTGCCGTCGCCAGGGGATGGAATCAGCCCCAGCATTTT. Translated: CSAVARGWNQPQHF.